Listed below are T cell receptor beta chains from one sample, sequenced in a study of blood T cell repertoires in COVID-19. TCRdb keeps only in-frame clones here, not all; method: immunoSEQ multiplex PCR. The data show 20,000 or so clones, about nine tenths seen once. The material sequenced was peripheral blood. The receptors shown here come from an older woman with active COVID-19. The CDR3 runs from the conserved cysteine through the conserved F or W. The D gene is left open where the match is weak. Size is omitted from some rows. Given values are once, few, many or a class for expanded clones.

CDR3 DNA: TGCGCCAGCAGCTTGACGGTCGGGGGACGGGGCACCGGGGAGCTGTTTTTT; CDR3 protein: CASSLTVGGRGTGELFF; V gene: TRBV5-1; clone size: .; J gene: TRBJ2-2; D gene: .
CDR3 DNA: TGTGCCAGCACCAAAGTGGGGGGGCAGTTCTACGAGCAGTACTTC; CDR3 protein: CASTKVGGQFYEQYF; V gene: TRBV7-9; clone size: .; J gene: TRBJ2-7; D gene: .
CDR3 DNA: TGCAGCGTTGAGTCGGGTAGGGGCAACACAGATACGCAGTATTTT; CDR3 protein: CSVESGRGNTDTQYF; V gene: TRBV29-1; clone size: .; J gene: TRBJ2-3; D gene: .
CDR3 DNA: TGTGCCAGCAGTGAAGCTGGGGGGGGAAACACCATATATTTT; CDR3 protein: CASSEAGGGNTIYF; V gene: TRBV6-1; clone size: once; J gene: TRBJ1-3; D gene: .
CDR3 DNA: TGCGCCAGCAGCTTTGGGGGCATCTCCTACGAGCAGTACTTC; CDR3 protein: CASSFGGISYEQYF; V gene: TRBV5-1; clone size: few; J gene: TRBJ2-7; D gene: .
CDR3 DNA: TGTGCCAGCAGCTCCGGGAATTCCTACGAGCAGTACTTC; CDR3 protein: CASSSGNSYEQYF; V gene: TRBV7-9; clone size: .; J gene: TRBJ2-7; D gene: .
CDR3 DNA: TGTGCCAGCAGCTTAATCACTAGCGGGGGGTACACCGGGGAGCTGTTTTTT; CDR3 protein: CASSLITSGGYTGELFF; V gene: TRBV7-8; clone size: few; J gene: TRBJ2-2; D gene: TRBD2
CDR3 DNA: TGTGCCAGCTCAGCGGGAGTTATGGGCGAGCAGTACTTC; CDR3 protein: CASSAGVMGEQYF; V gene: TRBV28; clone size: .; J gene: TRBJ2-7; D gene: TRBD2
CDR3 DNA: TGTGCCAGCAGTGAGATGCCCGGACAGGGGGCCTATGGCTACACCTTC; CDR3 protein: CASSEMPGQGAYGYTF; V gene: TRBV6-1; clone size: .; J gene: TRBJ1-2; D gene: TRBD1
CDR3 DNA: TGCAGCGTTGGACAGGGGCTGGTGAGGGAGCAGTACTTC; CDR3 protein: CSVGQGLVREQYF; V gene: TRBV29-1; clone size: .; J gene: TRBJ2-7; D gene: TRBD1
CDR3 DNA: TGTGCCAGCAAAGCAACGACAGGGGACAACCTGCCCCAGCATTTT; CDR3 protein: CASKATTGDNLPQHF; V gene: TRBV7-9; clone size: .; J gene: TRBJ1-5; D gene: TRBD1
CDR3 DNA: TGTGCCAGCAGTTATGGACTAGGAGTACCCGGGGAGCTGTTTTTT; CDR3 protein: CASSYGLGVPGELFF; V gene: TRBV3-1/TRBV3-2; clone size: once; J gene: TRBJ2-2; D gene: TRBD2
CDR3 DNA: TGTGCCACCAGTGATGGCGGACTAGCTTCCTACAATGAGCAGTTCTTC; CDR3 protein: CATSDGGLASYNEQFF; V gene: TRBV24-1; clone size: .; J gene: TRBJ2-1; D gene: TRBD2
CDR3 DNA: TGCGCCAGCTTACTAGCGGGAGGGAACAATGAGCAGTTCTTC; CDR3 protein: CASLLAGGNNEQFF; V gene: TRBV10-2; clone size: .; J gene: TRBJ2-1; D gene: TRBD2
CDR3 DNA: TGTGCCCGCAAGGGGAGGGGGGACTTCTATGGCTACACCTTC; CDR3 protein: CARKGRGDFYGYTF; V gene: TRBV30; clone size: .; J gene: TRBJ1-2; D gene: .
CDR3 DNA: TGTGCCAGCAGTGAGGAGGAGTACGAGCAGTACTTC; CDR3 protein: CASSEEEYEQYF; V gene: TRBV6-1; clone size: .; J gene: TRBJ2-7; D gene: .
CDR3 DNA: TGTGCCAGCAGTTCGAGGACTAGCGGCTCCTACGAGCAGTACTTC; CDR3 protein: CASSSRTSGSYEQYF; V gene: TRBV27; clone size: once; J gene: TRBJ2-7; D gene: TRBD2
CDR3 DNA: TGTGCCAGCTCACCATTCCTAGCGGAGTTCAACGGGGAGCTGTTTTTT; CDR3 protein: CASSPFLAEFNGELFF; V gene: TRBV18; clone size: .; J gene: TRBJ2-2; D gene: TRBD2
CDR3 DNA: TGTGCCAGCAGCCCTCTGGGGGGGACGGGAGATATTCATGAGCAGTTCTTC; CDR3 protein: CASSPLGGTGDIHEQFF; V gene: TRBV4-2; clone size: .; J gene: TRBJ2-1; D gene: TRBD2
CDR3 DNA: TGTGCCAGCAGCTTCTACAGGGACTACGAGCAGTACTTC; CDR3 protein: CASSFYRDYEQYF; V gene: TRBV5-5; clone size: .; J gene: TRBJ2-7; D gene: .
CDR3 DNA: TGTGCCAGCAGTTCCCCGACAGGAAAGCGGAATAGCAATCAGCCCCAGCATTTT; CDR3 protein: CASSSPTGKRNSNQPQHF; V gene: TRBV28; clone size: .; J gene: TRBJ1-5; D gene: .
CDR3 DNA: TGTGCCAGCAGCCAAGATTGGGGGCGCCGAGGTTCACCCCTCCACTTT; CDR3 protein: CASSQDWGRRGSPLHF; V gene: TRBV3-1/TRBV3-2; clone size: .; J gene: TRBJ1-6; D gene: .
CDR3 DNA: TGTGCCAGCAGCTGGGGGGACAGGGGTTTCTCACCCCTCCACTTT; CDR3 protein: CASSWGDRGFSPLHF; V gene: TRBV7-9; clone size: .; J gene: TRBJ1-6; D gene: TRBD1
CDR3 DNA: TGCAGCGTTGAAGATCAGGGCAGGATAGAGACCCAGTACTTC; CDR3 protein: CSVEDQGRIETQYF; V gene: TRBV29-1; clone size: .; J gene: TRBJ2-5; D gene: .
CDR3 DNA: TGCGCCAGCAGCTTGGTCGCGGGAGCAGCCTACAATGAGCAGTTCTTC; CDR3 protein: CASSLVAGAAYNEQFF; V gene: TRBV5-1; clone size: .; J gene: TRBJ2-1; D gene: TRBD2
CDR3 DNA: TGTGCCAGCAGAGTGGGGACAGGAGGTTCACCCCTCCACTTT; CDR3 protein: CASRVGTGGSPLHF; V gene: TRBV28; clone size: .; J gene: TRBJ1-6; D gene: TRBD1
CDR3 DNA: TGTGCCAGCAGTTCCTTCAGCAGCGCAGATACGCAGTATTTT; CDR3 protein: CASSSFSSADTQYF; V gene: TRBV28; clone size: large; J gene: TRBJ2-3; D gene: .
CDR3 DNA: TGTGCCAGCAGCTTGACAGGGGGAGGGAACTACAATGAGCAGTTCTTC; CDR3 protein: CASSLTGGGNYNEQFF; V gene: TRBV5-4; clone size: .; J gene: TRBJ2-1; D gene: .
CDR3 DNA: TGCAGCGTTGAAGGTCTGCAGGACAGGGGATCCTACGAGCAGTACTTC; CDR3 protein: CSVEGLQDRGSYEQYF; V gene: TRBV29-1; clone size: .; J gene: TRBJ2-7; D gene: TRBD1
CDR3 DNA: TGTGCCAGCAGCGTAGCGATGAGCAATGAGCAGTTCTTC; CDR3 protein: CASSVAMSNEQFF; V gene: TRBV9; clone size: .; J gene: TRBJ2-1; D gene: .
CDR3 DNA: TGTGCCAGCAGGATTAGCGTGCAAGAGACCCAGTACTTC; CDR3 protein: CASRISVQETQYF; V gene: TRBV12-3/TRBV12-4; clone size: .; J gene: TRBJ2-5; D gene: .
CDR3 DNA: TGCGCCAGCAGCCAAGAGTGGCGGTTCTCTGGAAACACCATATATTTT; CDR3 protein: CASSQEWRFSGNTIYF; V gene: TRBV4-3; clone size: .; J gene: TRBJ1-3; D gene: .
CDR3 DNA: TGTGCCAGCAGTCCAGGGGTTCCTAATGAAAAACTGTTTTTT; CDR3 protein: CASSPGVPNEKLFF; V gene: TRBV6-6; clone size: once; J gene: TRBJ1-4; D gene: .
CDR3 DNA: TGTGCCAGCTCACCCAAAGGGGTCGAAGCTTTCTTT; CDR3 protein: CASSPKGVEAFF; V gene: TRBV18; clone size: once; J gene: TRBJ1-1; D gene: .
CDR3 DNA: TGTGCCAGCATACCTAGTTCAGGGGGCTCCTACGAGCAGTACTTC; CDR3 protein: CASIPSSGGSYEQYF; V gene: TRBV28; clone size: once; J gene: TRBJ2-7; D gene: TRBD1
CDR3 DNA: TGTGCCAGCAGTGATCGGGGGGATTCCGGAAAACTGTTTTTT; CDR3 protein: CASSDRGDSGKLFF; V gene: TRBV2; clone size: .; J gene: TRBJ1-4; D gene: .
CDR3 DNA: TGTGCCAGCAGCCAATACGGGAGCACAGATACGCAGTATTTT; CDR3 protein: CASSQYGSTDTQYF; V gene: TRBV3-1/TRBV3-2; clone size: few; J gene: TRBJ2-3; D gene: .
CDR3 DNA: TGTGCCAGCAGCTTAGAATGGGGACTAAACATTCAGTACTTC; CDR3 protein: CASSLEWGLNIQYF; V gene: TRBV7-2; clone size: .; J gene: TRBJ2-4; D gene: .
CDR3 DNA: TGTGCCAGCTCACCAGACTTTAACTATGGCTACACCTTC; CDR3 protein: CASSPDFNYGYTF; V gene: TRBV18; clone size: .; J gene: TRBJ1-2; D gene: .
CDR3 DNA: TGCGCCAGCAGCCCGGGACACTCCACTGGAAACACCATATATTTT; CDR3 protein: CASSPGHSTGNTIYF; V gene: TRBV5-1; clone size: .; J gene: TRBJ1-3; D gene: .
CDR3 DNA: TGTGCCAGCAGCCAAGTGGGGGGAAACTATGGCTACACCTTC; CDR3 protein: CASSQVGGNYGYTF; V gene: TRBV3-1/TRBV3-2; clone size: once; J gene: TRBJ1-2; D gene: .
CDR3 DNA: TGTGCCAGCAGTCCGAGGACAGGGATGCTGACTAACTATGGCTACACCTTC; CDR3 protein: CASSPRTGMLTNYGYTF; V gene: TRBV27; clone size: .; J gene: TRBJ1-2; D gene: TRBD1
CDR3 DNA: TGTGCCAGCAGCGCTAGCGGGAGTGGGGCCAAAAACATTCAGTACTTC; CDR3 protein: CASSASGSGAKNIQYF; V gene: TRBV9; clone size: .; J gene: TRBJ2-4; D gene: TRBD2
CDR3 DNA: TGTGCCAGCAGTCGGACAGCCGAAGGGACGCAGTATTTT; CDR3 protein: CASSRTAEGTQYF; V gene: TRBV6-5; clone size: .; J gene: TRBJ2-3; D gene: .
CDR3 DNA: TGTGCCAGCAGTACAGGGTTGGCTTACGAGCAGTACTTC; CDR3 protein: CASSTGLAYEQYF; V gene: TRBV11-2; clone size: medium-sized; J gene: TRBJ2-7; D gene: .
CDR3 DNA: TGTGCCAGCAGCCCCCGCGGGGGACAGGGTGCCTACGAGCAGTACTTC; CDR3 protein: CASSPRGGQGAYEQYF; V gene: TRBV11-2; clone size: few; J gene: TRBJ2-7; D gene: TRBD1
CDR3 DNA: TGTGCCAGCAGTTACGGCGGCAGGGGTAAAGACTATGGCTACACCTTC; CDR3 protein: CASSYGGRGKDYGYTF; V gene: TRBV6-6; clone size: .; J gene: TRBJ1-2; D gene: .
CDR3 DNA: TGTGCCAGTAGTCAAACAGGGATGGATCAGCCCCAGCATTTT; CDR3 protein: CASSQTGMDQPQHF; V gene: TRBV19; clone size: .; J gene: TRBJ1-5; D gene: .
CDR3 DNA: TGTGCCAGCAGACGACAGGTCACAGATACGCAGTATTTT; CDR3 protein: CASRRQVTDTQYF; V gene: TRBV5-6; clone size: .; J gene: TRBJ2-3; D gene: .
CDR3 DNA: TGCGCCAGCAGCTTGGAGGGACAGGACACTGAAGCTTTCTTT; CDR3 protein: CASSLEGQDTEAFF; V gene: TRBV5-1; clone size: .; J gene: TRBJ1-1; D gene: TRBD1
CDR3 DNA: TGTGCCAGCAGCCAATCCCGGGAAAAAGCTTTCTTT; CDR3 protein: CASSQSREKAFF; V gene: TRBV3-1/TRBV3-2; clone size: .; J gene: TRBJ1-1; D gene: .
CDR3 DNA: TGTGCCAGCTCACCCGGTTTTTCCGGGGAGCTGTTTTTT; CDR3 protein: CASSPGFSGELFF; V gene: TRBV18; clone size: .; J gene: TRBJ2-2; D gene: .
CDR3 DNA: TGCGCCAGCCGGAGGGGAGGAGGAATGGCCGGGGAGCTGTTTTTT; CDR3 protein: CASRRGGGMAGELFF; V gene: TRBV4-1; clone size: .; J gene: TRBJ2-2; D gene: .
CDR3 DNA: TGTGCCAGTACCCGCCGGGGAGGGGGCTCCTACGAGCAGTACTTC; CDR3 protein: CASTRRGGGSYEQYF; V gene: TRBV19; clone size: .; J gene: TRBJ2-7; D gene: .
CDR3 DNA: TGTGCCAGCTCACCAGAGGTGTTAAGCTCCTACAATGAGCAGTTCTTC; CDR3 protein: CASSPEVLSSYNEQFF; V gene: TRBV18; clone size: .; J gene: TRBJ2-1; D gene: .
CDR3 DNA: TGTGCCAGCAGGCTCTTTGGGGGAGGTACAGATACGCAGTATTTT; CDR3 protein: CASRLFGGGTDTQYF; V gene: TRBV7-2; clone size: .; J gene: TRBJ2-3; D gene: .
CDR3 DNA: TGTGCCAGCAGCCAAGATAGGACGGGAGGGGTCAATGAGCAGTTCTTC; CDR3 protein: CASSQDRTGGVNEQFF; V gene: TRBV4-2; clone size: .; J gene: TRBJ2-1; D gene: TRBD2
CDR3 DNA: TGTGCCAGCAGTTTAAACGGTCCAGGTATAGTTGGCACAGATACGCAGTATTTT; CDR3 protein: CASSLNGPGIVGTDTQYF; V gene: TRBV28; clone size: .; J gene: TRBJ2-3; D gene: .